The clone carrying this T cell receptor beta chain has more than one count but fewer than ten. What it binds is unknown. Sample time point: newly diagnosed GD, antithyroid drugs for less than 3 months. The TCR library was made from RNA that had been extracted from PBMCs in TRIzol. CDR3-region Arm-PCR and iRepertoire HTBI primers produced the TCR beta libraries. TCRdb recomputed calls from the multiplex PCR reads with MiXCR, one row per CDR3 protein. The sample consists of about 210,000 distinct CDR3 sequences, roughly 20% of them appearing once. The sample is drawn from a study of regulatory T cells in long-lasting Graves disease. Study results and limitations: Persistent Graves' disease cases displayed lower TCR diversity than newly diagnosed ones.

The sample was also reused in another study, on T cells in Graves' hyperthyroidism and ophthalmopathy. That report adds: First-round RT-PCR of the TCR CDR3 relied on the HTBI primer set.

The sequencing used peripheral blood mononuclear cells (PBMCs), collected at new diagnosis, from a patient treated with antithyroid drugs. The receptor comes from a woman younger than 45 with Graves disease.

CDR3 amino acids: CSTGGHQPQHF. DNA of the CDR3: TGCAGTACAGGGGGCCATCAGCCCCAGCATTTT. V gene TRBV20-1 combines with J gene TRBJ1-5; 9 positions agree with TRBD1. The CDR3 is 11 amino acids. After removal of 8 bases from V and 5 bases from J, the junction contained 1 base not matched to a gene. Germline CDR1 and CDR2: DFQATT and SNEGSKA (reference sequence).